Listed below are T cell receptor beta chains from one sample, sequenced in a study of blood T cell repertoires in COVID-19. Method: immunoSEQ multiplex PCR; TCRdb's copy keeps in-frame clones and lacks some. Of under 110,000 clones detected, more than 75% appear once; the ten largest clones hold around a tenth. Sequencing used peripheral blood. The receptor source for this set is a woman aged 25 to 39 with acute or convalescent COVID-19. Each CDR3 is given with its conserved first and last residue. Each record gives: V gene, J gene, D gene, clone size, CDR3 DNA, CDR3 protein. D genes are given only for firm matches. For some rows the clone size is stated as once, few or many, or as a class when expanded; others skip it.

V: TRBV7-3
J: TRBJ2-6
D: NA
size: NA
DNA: TGTGCCAGCAGCTTACTGACAGGACGGGGGGCCAACGTCCTGACTTTC
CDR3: CASSLLTGRGANVLTF

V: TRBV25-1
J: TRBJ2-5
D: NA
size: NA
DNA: TGTGCCAGCAGTGTAAAACAGGTGGGGATGGAGACCCAGTACTTC
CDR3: CASSVKQVGMETQYF

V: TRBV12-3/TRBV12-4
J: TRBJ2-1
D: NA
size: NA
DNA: TGTGCCAGCAGTTCCATGACAGCCAATGAGCAGTTCTTC
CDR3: CASSSMTANEQFF

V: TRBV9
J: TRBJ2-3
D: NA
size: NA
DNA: TGTGCCAGCAGCGTAGCTGGGGTACAAGGGGTAGATACGCAGTATTTT
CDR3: CASSVAGVQGVDTQYF

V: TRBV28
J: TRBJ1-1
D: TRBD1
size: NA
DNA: TGTGCCAGCAGGGAAAGGACAGGTATGAACACTGAAGCTTTCTTT
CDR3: CASRERTGMNTEAFF

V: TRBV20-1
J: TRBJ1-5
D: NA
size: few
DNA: TGCAGTGCTCCCCTCTCCCGAGCCCAGCATTTT
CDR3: CSAPLSRAQHF

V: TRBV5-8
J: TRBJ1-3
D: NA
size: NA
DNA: TGTGCCAGCAGCTTGGGACAGATCTCTGGAAACACCATATATTTT
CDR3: CASSLGQISGNTIYF

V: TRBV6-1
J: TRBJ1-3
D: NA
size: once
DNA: TGTGCCAGCAGTGTTTCAGGGGTGCGCTCTGGAAACACCATATATTTT
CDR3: CASSVSGVRSGNTIYF

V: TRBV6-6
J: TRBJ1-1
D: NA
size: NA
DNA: TGTGCCAGCAGTTACTCGACGGGGGGAGAAGCTTTCTTT
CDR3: CASSYSTGGEAFF

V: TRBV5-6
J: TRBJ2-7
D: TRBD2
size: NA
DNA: TGTGCCAGCAGCTTCCAGCGGGGGGTACCCTACGAGCAGTACTTC
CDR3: CASSFQRGVPYEQYF

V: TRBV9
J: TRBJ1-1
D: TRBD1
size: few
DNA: TGTGCCAGCAGTGATACAGGGGGCGCGGATGAAGCTTTCTTT
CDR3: CASSDTGGADEAFF

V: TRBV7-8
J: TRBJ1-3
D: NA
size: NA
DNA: TGTGCCAGCAGCGGGACTGGACCTGATGGACCGAGAAACACCATATATTTT
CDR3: CASSGTGPDGPRNTIYF

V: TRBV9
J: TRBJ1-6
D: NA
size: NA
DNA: TGTGCCAGCAGCGTAGATGAAGGGACTTCCCTCCACTTT
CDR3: CASSVDEGTSLHF

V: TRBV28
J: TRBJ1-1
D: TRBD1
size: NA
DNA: TGTGCCAGCAGTTTCACCCCCCAGGGGGCAAACACTGAAGCTTTCTTT
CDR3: CASSFTPQGANTEAFF

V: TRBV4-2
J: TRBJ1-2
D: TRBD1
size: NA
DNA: TGTGCCAGCAGCCAGGAGGGGGCGGGCTATGGCTACACCTTC
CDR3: CASSQEGAGYGYTF

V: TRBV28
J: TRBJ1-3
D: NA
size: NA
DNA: TGTGCCAGCACCCCTCCTTATGGAAACACCATATATTTT
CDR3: CASTPPYGNTIYF

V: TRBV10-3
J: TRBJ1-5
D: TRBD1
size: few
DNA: TGTGCCATCAGCGAAGGGACAGGGGGCAATCAGCCCCAGCATTTT
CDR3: CAISEGTGGNQPQHF

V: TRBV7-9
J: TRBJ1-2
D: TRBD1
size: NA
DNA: TGTGCCAGCAGTTGGGACAGGGGAGGCTACACCTTC
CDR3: CASSWDRGGYTF

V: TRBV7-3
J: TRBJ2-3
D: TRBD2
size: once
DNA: TGTGCCAGCAGCCAACTAGCGGGCGCAGATACGCAGTATTTT
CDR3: CASSQLAGADTQYF

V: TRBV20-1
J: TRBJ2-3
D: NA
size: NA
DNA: TGCAGTGCTAGTCAAACGACTGGCAGCACAGATACGCAGTATTTT
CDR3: CSASQTTGSTDTQYF

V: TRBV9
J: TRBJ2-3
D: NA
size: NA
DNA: TGTGCCAGCAGCGTGGCTAGCAGCAGCACAGATACGCAGTATTTT
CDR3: CASSVASSSTDTQYF

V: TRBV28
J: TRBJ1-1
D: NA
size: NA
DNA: TGTGCCAGCAGTGGCGGGGGGGCGGTGGAGAACACTGAAGCTTTCTTT
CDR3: CASSGGGAVENTEAFF

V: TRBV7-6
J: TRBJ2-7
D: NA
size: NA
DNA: TGTGCCAGCAGCTTAGTCCCCTCGGACGAGCAGTACTTC
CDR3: CASSLVPSDEQYF

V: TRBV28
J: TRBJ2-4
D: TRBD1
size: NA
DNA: TGTGCCAGCAGTCTTACAGGGGGCGACATTCAGTACTTC
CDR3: CASSLTGGDIQYF

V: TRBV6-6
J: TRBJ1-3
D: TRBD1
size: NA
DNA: TGTGCCAGCAGTCGACGGGACAGTGGTTTCTCCGCTGGAAACACCATATATTTT
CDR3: CASSRRDSGFSAGNTIYF

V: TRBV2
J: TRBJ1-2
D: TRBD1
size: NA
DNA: TGTGCCAGCAGTGAAGCTGGACAGGGGTACGGTGGCTACACCTTC
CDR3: CASSEAGQGYGGYTF

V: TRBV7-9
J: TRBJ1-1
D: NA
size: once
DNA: TGTGCCAGCAGCTTCCCGCGGGGTCGATTGAACACTGAAGCTTTCTTT
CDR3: CASSFPRGRLNTEAFF

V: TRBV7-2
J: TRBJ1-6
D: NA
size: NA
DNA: TGTGCCAGCTCTTCCGGGGTCACTTCTGATTCACCCCTCCACTTT
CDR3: CASSSGVTSDSPLHF

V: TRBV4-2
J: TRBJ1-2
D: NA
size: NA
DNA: TGTGCCAGCAGCCAAGCCGTGGGGCAGGACTATGGCTACACCTTC
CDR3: CASSQAVGQDYGYTF

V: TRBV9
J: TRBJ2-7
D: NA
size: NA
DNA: TGTGCCAGCAGCCCTGGTGGTAGTCGGGGCGAGCAGTACTTC
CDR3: CASSPGGSRGEQYF

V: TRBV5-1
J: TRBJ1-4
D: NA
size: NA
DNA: TGCGCCAGCAGCTTGCAAAATGAAAAACTGTTTTTT
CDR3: CASSLQNEKLFF

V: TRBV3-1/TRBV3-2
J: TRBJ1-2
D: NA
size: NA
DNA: TGTGCCAGCAGCTTGGGGAGGGGAAACTATGGCTACACCTTC
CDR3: CASSLGRGNYGYTF

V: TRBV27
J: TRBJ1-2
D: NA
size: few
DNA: TGTGCCAGCAGTTTATCACCTGAGACATCAAAACGGGGCTACACCTTC
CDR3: CASSLSPETSKRGYTF

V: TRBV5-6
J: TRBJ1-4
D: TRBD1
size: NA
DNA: TGTGCCAGCAGCTCCTCCGGAGGGACAGGGGGCGAAAAACTGTTTTTT
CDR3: CASSSSGGTGGEKLFF

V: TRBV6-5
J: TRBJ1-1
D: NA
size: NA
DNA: TGTGCCAGCACCCAAGGGAGGGTGGGGAACACTGAAGCTTTCTTT
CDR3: CASTQGRVGNTEAFF

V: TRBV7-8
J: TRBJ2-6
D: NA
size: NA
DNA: TGTGCCAGCAGCCTCGGTGCTGGGGCCAACGTCCTGACTTTC
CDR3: CASSLGAGANVLTF

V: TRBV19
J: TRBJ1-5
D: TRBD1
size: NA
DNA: TGTGCCAGTAGTCCATGGGACAGTCGCAATCAGCCCCAGCATTTT
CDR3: CASSPWDSRNQPQHF

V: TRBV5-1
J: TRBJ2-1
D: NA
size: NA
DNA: TGCGCCAGCAGCTTGTTCGGGACATTAGACAATGAGCAGTTCTTC
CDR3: CASSLFGTLDNEQFF

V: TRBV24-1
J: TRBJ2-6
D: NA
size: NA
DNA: TGTGCCACCGGCATCGGGGGCTCTGGGGCCAACGTCCTGACTTTC
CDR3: CATGIGGSGANVLTF

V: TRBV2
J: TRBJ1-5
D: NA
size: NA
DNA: TGTGCCAGCACCCTAGTCGATAGCAATCAGCCCCAGCATTTT
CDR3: CASTLVDSNQPQHF

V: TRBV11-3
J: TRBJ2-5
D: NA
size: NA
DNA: TGTGCCAGCAGCTTTACAGCTCTCGAGACCCAGTACTTC
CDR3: CASSFTALETQYF

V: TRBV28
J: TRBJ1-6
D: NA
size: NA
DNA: TGTGCCAGCAGTCCTAACCGGGGGGCCCTCCACTTT
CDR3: CASSPNRGALHF

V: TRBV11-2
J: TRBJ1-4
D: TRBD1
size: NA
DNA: TGTGCCAGCAGCTTAGGGGGACAGGGATTTGAAAAACTGTTTTTT
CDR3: CASSLGGQGFEKLFF

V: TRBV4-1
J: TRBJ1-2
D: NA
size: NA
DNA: TGCGCCAGCAGCCAAGATGGAGGCCCATTCTATGGCTACACCTTC
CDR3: CASSQDGGPFYGYTF

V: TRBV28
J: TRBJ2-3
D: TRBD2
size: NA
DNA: TGTGCCAGCAGTTTATCTACTAGCGGGGGAGACACAGATACGCAGTATTTT
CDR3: CASSLSTSGGDTDTQYF

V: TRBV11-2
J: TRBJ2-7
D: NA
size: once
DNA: TGTGCCAGCAGCCAGGCCTACGAGCAGTACTTC
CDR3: CASSQAYEQYF

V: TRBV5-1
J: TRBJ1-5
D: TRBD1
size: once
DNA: TGCGCCAGCAGCCTCCCTCGGACAGGGAGGCAGCCCCAGCATTTT
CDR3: CASSLPRTGRQPQHF

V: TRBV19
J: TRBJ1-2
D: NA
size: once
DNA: TGTGCCAGTAGTGTACAGTCTAACTATGGCTACACCTTC
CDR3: CASSVQSNYGYTF

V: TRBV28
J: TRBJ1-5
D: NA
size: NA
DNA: TGTGCCAGCAGTTTATTCCGGAGTATTGGTCAGCCCCAGCATTTT
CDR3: CASSLFRSIGQPQHF

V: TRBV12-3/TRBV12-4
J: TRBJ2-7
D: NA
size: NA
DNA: TGTGCCAGCAGTTTATGGGCCGGGGACGAGCAGTACTTC
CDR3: CASSLWAGDEQYF

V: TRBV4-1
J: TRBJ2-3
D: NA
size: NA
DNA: TGCGCCAGCAGCCAAGATCCCGCCCGGGACTCCCACACAGATACGCAGTATTTT
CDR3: CASSQDPARDSHTDTQYF